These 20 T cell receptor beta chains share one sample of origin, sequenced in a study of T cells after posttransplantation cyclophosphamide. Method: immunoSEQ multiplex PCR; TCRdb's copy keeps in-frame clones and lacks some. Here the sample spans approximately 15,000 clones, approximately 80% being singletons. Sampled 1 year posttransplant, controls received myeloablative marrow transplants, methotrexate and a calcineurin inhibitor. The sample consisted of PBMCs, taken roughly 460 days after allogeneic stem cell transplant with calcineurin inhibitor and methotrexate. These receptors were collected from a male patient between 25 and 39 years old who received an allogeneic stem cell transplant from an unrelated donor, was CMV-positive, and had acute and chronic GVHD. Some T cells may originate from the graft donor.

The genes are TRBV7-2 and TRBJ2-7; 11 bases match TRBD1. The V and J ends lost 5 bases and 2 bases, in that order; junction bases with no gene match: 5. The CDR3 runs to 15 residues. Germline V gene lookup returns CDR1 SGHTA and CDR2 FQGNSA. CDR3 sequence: CASSPRDRGTYEQYF. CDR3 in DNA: TGTGCCAGCAGCCCCCGGGACAGGGGGACCTACGAGCAGTACTTC.

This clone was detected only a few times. This CDR3 reads CASTSRQENNEKLFF. The CDR3 DNA reads as TGTGCCAGTACCTCGCGACAGGAGAACAATGAAAAACTGTTTTTT. The rearrangement uses TRBV19 and TRBJ1-4, with a possible D match to TRBD1 (6 bases). The CDR3 length is 15 residues. Germline loops: CDR1 LNHDA, CDR2 SQIVND (reference sequence). V shed 7 bases and J shed 5 bases, with 17 bases lying between them.

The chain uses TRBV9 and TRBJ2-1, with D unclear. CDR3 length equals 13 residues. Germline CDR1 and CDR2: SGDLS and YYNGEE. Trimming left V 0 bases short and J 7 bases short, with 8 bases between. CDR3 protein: CASSVDSGNEQFF. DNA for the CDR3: TGTGCCAGCAGCGTAGACTCCGGGAATGAGCAGTTCTTC. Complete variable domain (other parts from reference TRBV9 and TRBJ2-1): DSGVTQTPKHLITATGQRVTLRCSPRSGDLSVYWYQQSLDQGLQFLIQYYNGEERAKGNILERFSAQQFPDLHSELNLSSLELGDSALYFCASSVDSGNEQFFGPGTRLTVL.

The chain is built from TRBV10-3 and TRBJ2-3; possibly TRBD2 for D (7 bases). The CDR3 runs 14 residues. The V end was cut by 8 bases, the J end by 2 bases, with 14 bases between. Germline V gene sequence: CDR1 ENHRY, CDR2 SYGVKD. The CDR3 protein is CAIFEGGVTDTQYF. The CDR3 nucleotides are TGTGCCATCTTCGAGGGGGGGGTCACAGATACGCAGTATTTT.

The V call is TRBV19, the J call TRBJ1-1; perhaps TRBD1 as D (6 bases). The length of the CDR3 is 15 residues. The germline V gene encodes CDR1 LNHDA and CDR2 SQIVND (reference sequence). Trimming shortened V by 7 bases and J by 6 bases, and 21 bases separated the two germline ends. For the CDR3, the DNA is TGTGCCAGTACCCCCCCCTTCACAGGGTTCCCTGAAGCTTTCTTT. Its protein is CASTPPFTGFPEAFF.

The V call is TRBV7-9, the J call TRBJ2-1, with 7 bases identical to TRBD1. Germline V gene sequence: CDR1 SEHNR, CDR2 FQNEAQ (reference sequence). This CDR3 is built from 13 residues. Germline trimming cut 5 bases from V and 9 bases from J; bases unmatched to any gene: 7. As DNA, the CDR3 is TGTGCCAGCAGCCCCGGACAGGCAGGTGAGCAGTTCTTC. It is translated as CASSPGQAGEQFF.

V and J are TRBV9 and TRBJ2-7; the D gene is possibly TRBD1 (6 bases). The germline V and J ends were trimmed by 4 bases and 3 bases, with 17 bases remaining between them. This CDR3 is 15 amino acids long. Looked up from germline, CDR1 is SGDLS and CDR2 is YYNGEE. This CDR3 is CASSKTGSGLYEQYF. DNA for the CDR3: TGTGCCAGCAGCAAAACAGGGTCAGGGCTCTACGAGCAGTACTTC.

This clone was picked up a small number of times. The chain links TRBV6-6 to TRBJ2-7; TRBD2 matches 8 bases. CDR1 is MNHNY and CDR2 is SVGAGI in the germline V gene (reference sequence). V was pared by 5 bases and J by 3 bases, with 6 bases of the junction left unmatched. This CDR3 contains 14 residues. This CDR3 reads CASSLGGVDYEQYF. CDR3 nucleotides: TGTGCCAGCAGTCTCGGGGGGGTAGACTACGAGCAGTACTTC.

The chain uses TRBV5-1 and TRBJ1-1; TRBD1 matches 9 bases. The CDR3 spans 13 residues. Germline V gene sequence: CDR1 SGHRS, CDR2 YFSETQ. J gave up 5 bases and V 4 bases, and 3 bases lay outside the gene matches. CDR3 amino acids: CASSRDRATEAFF. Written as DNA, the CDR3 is TGCGCCAGCAGCAGGGACAGGGCGACTGAAGCTTTCTTT.

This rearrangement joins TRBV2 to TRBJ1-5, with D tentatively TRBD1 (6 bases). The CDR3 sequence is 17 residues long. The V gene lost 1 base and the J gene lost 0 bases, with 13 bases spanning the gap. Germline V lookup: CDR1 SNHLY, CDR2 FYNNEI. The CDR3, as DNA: TGTGCCAGCAGTGAAGATCTGACAGGTGATAGCAATCAGCCCCAGCATTTT. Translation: CASSEDLTGDSNQPQHF.

The CDR3 region is CASSRGQVRPPHNEQFF. The CDR3 DNA reads as TGCGCCAGCAGCCGGGGACAGGTTCGGCCACCACACAATGAGCAGTTCTTC. J is TRBJ2-1 and V is TRBV5-1; 8 nucleotides line up with TRBD1. This CDR3 is 17 amino acids long. With 4 bases clipped from V and 5 bases from J, the junction kept 14 bases outside the gene matches. Looked up from germline, CDR1 is SGHRS and CDR2 is YFSETQ.

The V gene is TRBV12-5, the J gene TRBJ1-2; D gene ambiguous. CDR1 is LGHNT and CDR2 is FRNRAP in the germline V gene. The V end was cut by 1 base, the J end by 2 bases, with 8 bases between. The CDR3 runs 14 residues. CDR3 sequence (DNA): TGTGCTAGTGGTTTGGGAGAAATCAACTATGGCTACACCTTC. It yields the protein CASGLGEINYGYTF.

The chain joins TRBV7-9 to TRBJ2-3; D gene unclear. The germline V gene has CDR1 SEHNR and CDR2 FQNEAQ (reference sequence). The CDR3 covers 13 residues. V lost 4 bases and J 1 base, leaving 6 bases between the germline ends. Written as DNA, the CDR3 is TGTGCCAGCAGCTCCCAGGGCACAGATACGCAGTATTTT. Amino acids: CASSSQGTDTQYF.

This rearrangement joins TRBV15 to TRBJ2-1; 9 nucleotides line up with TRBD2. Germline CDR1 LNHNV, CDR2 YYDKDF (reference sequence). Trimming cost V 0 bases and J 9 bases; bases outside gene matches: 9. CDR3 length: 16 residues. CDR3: CATSRDGGTSIAEQFF. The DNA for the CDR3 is TGTGCCACCAGCAGAGATGGTGGGACTAGCATCGCTGAGCAGTTCTTC.

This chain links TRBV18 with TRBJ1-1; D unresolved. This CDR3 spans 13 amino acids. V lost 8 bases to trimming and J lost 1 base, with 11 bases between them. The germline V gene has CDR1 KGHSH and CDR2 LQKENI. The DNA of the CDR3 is TGTGCCAGCCCCAAAACAGCGAACACTGAAGCTTTCTTT. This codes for CASPKTANTEAFF.

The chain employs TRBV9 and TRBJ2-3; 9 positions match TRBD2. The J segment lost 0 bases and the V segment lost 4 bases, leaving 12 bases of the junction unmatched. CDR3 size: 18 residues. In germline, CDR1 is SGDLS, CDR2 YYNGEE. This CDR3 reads CASSSRTSATPSTDTQYF. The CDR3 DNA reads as TGTGCCAGCAGCTCCCGGACTAGCGCCACCCCCAGCACAGATACGCAGTATTTT.

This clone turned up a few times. In DNA form, the CDR3 reads TGTGCCATCAGTGACCCTGGGGACAGGGGTAATGAGCAGTTCTTC. Its translation: CAISDPGDRGNEQFF. This chain uses TRBV10-3 with TRBJ2-1, with TRBD1 identical over 10 bases. V lost 3 bases to trimming and J lost 7 bases; unmatched junction nucleotides: 6. The CDR3 extends over 15 amino acids. Germline CDR1 is ENHRY and CDR2 is SYGVKD.

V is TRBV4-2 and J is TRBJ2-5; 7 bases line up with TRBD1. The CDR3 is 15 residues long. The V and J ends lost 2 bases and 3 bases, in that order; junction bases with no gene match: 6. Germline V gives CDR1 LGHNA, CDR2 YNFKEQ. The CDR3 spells CASSQNRGWEETQYF. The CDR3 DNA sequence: TGTGCCAGCAGCCAAAACAGGGGATGGGAAGAGACCCAGTACTTC.

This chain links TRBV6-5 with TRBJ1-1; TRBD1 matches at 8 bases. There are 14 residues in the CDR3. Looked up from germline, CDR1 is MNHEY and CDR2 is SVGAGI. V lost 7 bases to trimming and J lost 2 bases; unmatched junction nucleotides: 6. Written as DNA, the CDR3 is TGTGCCAGCATCCACGGACAGGGAAACACTGAAGCTTTCTTT. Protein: CASIHGQGNTEAFF.

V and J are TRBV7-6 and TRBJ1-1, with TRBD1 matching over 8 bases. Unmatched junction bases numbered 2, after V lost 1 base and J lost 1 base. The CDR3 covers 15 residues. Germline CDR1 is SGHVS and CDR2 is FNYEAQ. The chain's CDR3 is CASSLGDRQNTEAFF. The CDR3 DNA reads TGTGCCAGCAGCTTAGGGGACAGGCAGAACACTGAAGCTTTCTTT. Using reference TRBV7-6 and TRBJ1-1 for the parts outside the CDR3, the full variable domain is GAGVSQSPRYKVTKRGQDVALRCDPISGHVSLYWYRQALGQGPEFLTYFNYEAQQDKSGLPNDRFSAERPEGSISTLTIQRTEQRDSAMYRCASSLGDRQNTEAFFGQGTRLTVV.